Sequencing of this TCR beta chain was carried out in a study of response to subunit inactivated influenza vaccine. Study-level points and caveats: Authors suggested few new T cells are recruited by each seasonal influenza vaccination.

One entry per CDR3 protein, called by TCRdb with MiXCR from the RT-PCR reads. This table has 200,000 to 300,000 distinct CDR3 sequences, 10% to 15% appearing once. This clonotype showed up just a few times. Its antigen is not identified. Per germline, CDR1 LGHDT and CDR2 YNNKEL (reference sequence). Trimming stripped 3 bases from V and 7 bases from J, with 13 bases between. The CDR3 covers 14 residues. V and J are TRBV3-1 and TRBJ2-1, with D perhaps TRBD1 (6 bases). Sequenced here: non-naive T cells sorted from PBMCs, sampled 14 days before vaccination. This receptor was obtained from a man aged 45 to 65 who received an inactivated influenza vaccine. DNA for the CDR3: TGTGCCAGCAGCCATAAAGCCGGGACAAATGAGCAGTTCTTC. Translating gives CASSHKAGTNEQFF.